Presented here are 20 T cell receptor beta chains from one specimen sequenced in a study of T cell responses to AZD1222 COVID-19 vaccine. Using immunoSEQ multiplex PCR, the repertoire was profiled, and TCRdb retains in-frame clones only, with some absent. The profile shows some 150,000 clones, roughly nine tenths of them singletons. The specimen comprised peripheral blood, sampled on day 0 of AZD1222 vaccination. The receptors come from an adult in good health.

The V and J genes are TRBV5-4 and TRBJ2-1, with TRBD2 as a possible D gene (6 bases). The CDR3 has 14 residues. The germline gives CDR1 SGHNT, CDR2 YYREEE (reference sequence). The V and J ends lost 3 bases and 4 bases respectively, with 11 bases between them. The CDR3 region has the DNA TGTGCCAGCAGCTCGGAGGGCCCATACAATGAGCAGTTCTTC. It yields the protein CASSSEGPYNEQFF.

The rearrangement joins TRBV6-1 to TRBJ1-2; D is uncertain. Trimming shortened V by 2 bases and J by 0 bases, and 7 bases separated the two germline ends. CDR3 length equals 14 residues. The germline V gene has CDR1 MNHNS and CDR2 SASEGT. The CDR3 region is CASSETSANYGYTF. The DNA for the CDR3 is TGTGCCAGCAGTGAAACCTCAGCTAACTATGGCTACACCTTC.

The chain joins TRBV19 to TRBJ1-5; 10 nucleotides line up with TRBD1. V was clipped by 6 bases and J by 4 bases; unmatched bases: 12. The V gene's germline CDR1 is LNHDA and CDR2 SQIVND (reference sequence). The CDR3 runs to 17 residues. The CDR3 loop is CASSNDRGQSGNQPQHF. CDR3 sequence (DNA): TGTGCCAGTAGCAATGACAGGGGGCAGTCAGGAAATCAGCCCCAGCATTTT.

The genes are TRBV5-1 and TRBJ2-7; 8 bases align to TRBD2. The CDR3 is 15 amino acids. V shed 0 bases, J shed 3 bases, and the junction held 5 bases outside the gene matches. CDR1 and CDR2 (germline): SGHRS, YFSETQ. CDR3 sequence reads: CASSLGVAGLYEQYF. The CDR3 bases are TGCGCCAGCAGCTTGGGAGTAGCGGGACTCTACGAGCAGTACTTC.

The chain has TRBV19 and TRBJ1-2; TRBD1 matches 7 bases. Germline CDR1 is LNHDA and CDR2 is SQIVND (reference sequence). With V trimmed by 7 bases and J by 8 bases, 10 bases remained unmatched. The CDR3 covers 13 residues. The CDR3 DNA is TGTGCCAGTACCTTCGACAGGGAAGGCGGCTACACCTTC. Translating it yields CASTFDREGGYTF.

This chain joins TRBV21-1 and TRBJ2-3; the table's D call, TRBD1, was not checked against the DNA. TRBV21-1 is an annotated pseudogene. The CDR3 is 16 amino acids. CDR3 DNA: TGTGCCAGCAGCAAAGCGCGAGGGGGCGCCGCAGATACGCAGTATTTT. Translating gives CASSKARGGAADTQYF.

The V call is TRBV27, the J call TRBJ2-2, with unresolved D. V was shortened by 5 bases and J by 2 bases, with 15 bases between the two germline ends. The germline CDR1 and CDR2 sequences are MNHEY and SMNVEV (reference sequence). The CDR3 length is 16 residues. The CDR3 protein is CASSTRWAPNTGELFF. Written as DNA, the CDR3 is TGTGCCAGCAGTACCCGATGGGCTCCCAACACCGGGGAGCTGTTTTTT.

The chain has TRBV9 and TRBJ1-1; maybe TRBD1 (6 bases). V lost 0 bases and J lost 1, with 10 bases in between. CDR3 length equals 15 residues. The germline V gene encodes CDR1 SGDLS and CDR2 YYNGEE. CDR3 coding DNA: TGTGCCAGCAGCGTAGAGGGGGGGAGGAACACTGAAGCTTTCTTT. It yields the protein CASSVEGGRNTEAFF.

This sequence joins TRBV10-3 and TRBJ1-2; D remains ambiguous. V lost 5 bases, J lost 0 bases, and 13 bases lay in between. Germline V gene sequence: CDR1 ENHRY, CDR2 SYGVKD. This CDR3 comprises 15 residues. The CDR3 DNA reads as TGTGCCATCAGTCCTGAGGTGCTACCTAACTATGGCTACACCTTC. Translating gives CAISPEVLPNYGYTF.

The chain carries TRBV27 and TRBJ1-1; 12 bases are a match to TRBD1. The V gene's germline CDR1 is MNHEY and CDR2 SMNVEV (reference sequence). Germline trimming cut 6 bases from V and 5 bases from J; bases unmatched to any gene: 7. The CDR3 covers 15 residues. DNA of the CDR3: TGTGCCAGCAGCCTGGGACAGGGGGCGCGGACTGAAGCTTTCTTT. It encodes CASSLGQGARTEAFF.

V usage is TRBV24-1 and J usage is TRBJ1-2; possible D gene TRBD1, 5 bases. CDR1 KGHDR and CDR2 SFDVKD come from the germline V gene. Deletions cut 3 bases from V and 4 bases from J, with 17 bases between. This CDR3 spans 16 amino acids. The CDR3 bases are TGTGCCACCAGTGATCCCGGGGGAATCAATCCCTATGGCTACACCTTC. This sequence encodes CATSDPGGINPYGYTF.

The chain couples TRBV5-6 to TRBJ2-7, with 9 bases that match TRBD1. With V trimmed by 4 bases and J by 2 bases, 7 bases remained unmatched. CDR1 and CDR2 (germline): SGHDT, YYEEEE. The CDR3 is 15 amino acids. CDR3 DNA: TGTGCCAGCAGCCAGGATGGACAGGGGACCTACGAGCAGTACTTC. Translated: CASSQDGQGTYEQYF.

The gene calls are TRBV4-1 and TRBJ1-2; D possibly corresponds to TRBD1 (5 bases). V was shortened by 0 bases and J by 1 base, with 9 bases between the two germline ends. CDR3 length equals 15 residues. Germline V gene data show CDR1 as MGHRA and CDR2 as YSYEKL. This chain's CDR3 is CASSQDRGNNYGYTF. The DNA of the CDR3 is TGCGCCAGCAGCCAAGATCGGGGGAATAACTATGGCTACACCTTC.

The chain recombines TRBV5-1 with TRBJ1-3, with no clear D. V was shortened by 0 bases and J by 0 bases, with 10 bases between the two germline ends. CDR1 SGHRS and CDR2 YFSETQ come from the germline V gene. The CDR3 consists of 16 residues. Here the CDR3 reads CASSLALTGSGNTIYF. CDR3 nucleotides: TGCGCCAGCAGCTTGGCCTTGACGGGCTCTGGAAACACCATATATTTT. The complete variable domain, with remaining parts taken from reference TRBV5-1 and TRBJ1-3, reads KAGVTQTPRYLIKTRGQQVTLSCSPISGHRSVSWYQQTPGQGLQFLFEYFSETQRNKGNFPGRFSGRQFSNSRSEMNVSTLELGDSALYLCASSLALTGSGNTIYFGEGSWLTVV.

This chain connects TRBV5-6 to TRBJ2-5; D possibly corresponds to TRBD2 (6 bases). The V end was cut by 4 bases, the J end by 2 bases, with 18 bases between. The CDR3 has 16 amino acids. Germline V gives CDR1 SGHDT, CDR2 YYEEEE. Written as DNA, the CDR3 is TGTGCCAGCAGCCTGGGTGGGATTAGCGGTCAAGAGACCCAGTACTTC. It codes for CASSLGGISGQETQYF.

The chain uses TRBV9 and TRBJ2-7; perhaps TRBD1 as D (6 bases). Germline V lookup: CDR1 SGDLS, CDR2 YYNGEE. V gave up 0 bases and J gave up 0 bases, with 7 bases separating them. CDR3 length: 14 residues. The CDR3 DNA follows: TGTGCCAGCAGCGTAGGGGGGCCCTCCTACGAGCAGTACTTC. This codes for CASSVGGPSYEQYF.

The gene calls are TRBV9 and TRBJ1-4, with no clear D. Germline CDR1 and CDR2: SGDLS and YYNGEE. Trimming cost V 0 bases and J 7 bases, with 13 bases left between them. This CDR3 has 15 amino acids. The CDR3 reads CASSVEAGMREKLFF. CDR3 DNA sequence: TGTGCCAGCAGCGTAGAGGCCGGGATGCGTGAAAAACTGTTTTTT.

This rearrangement joins TRBV11-2 to TRBJ2-5; D ambiguous. Germline-derived CDR1 and CDR2 are SGHAT and FQNNGV. The V end lost 2 bases, the J end lost 4 bases, and 11 bases lay between the germline ends. The CDR3 spans 14 residues. The CDR3 bases are TGTGCCAGCAGCTTAACGGTTGGTACAGAGACCCAGTACTTC. This translates into CASSLTVGTETQYF.

This chain links TRBV7-9 with TRBJ1-1; D is uncertain. The length of the CDR3 is 15 residues. Trimming took 4 bases from V and 3 from J, leaving 15 bases between them. Germline V lookup: CDR1 SEHNR, CDR2 FQNEAQ (reference sequence). The DNA of the CDR3 is TGTGCCAGCAGCTCGCCGACGCCTTTGGACACTGAAGCTTTCTTT. Translating it yields CASSSPTPLDTEAFF.

The V and J genes are TRBV5-1 and TRBJ2-1; 7 nucleotides align to TRBD2. J lost 5 bases, V lost 2 bases, and 10 bases had no gene match. This CDR3 region has 16 residues. The germline gives CDR1 SGHRS, CDR2 YFSETQ. Written as DNA, the CDR3 is TGCGCCAGCAGCTTTTCTCTTAGCGGGCGACACAATGAGCAGTTCTTC. Translating it yields CASSFSLSGRHNEQFF.